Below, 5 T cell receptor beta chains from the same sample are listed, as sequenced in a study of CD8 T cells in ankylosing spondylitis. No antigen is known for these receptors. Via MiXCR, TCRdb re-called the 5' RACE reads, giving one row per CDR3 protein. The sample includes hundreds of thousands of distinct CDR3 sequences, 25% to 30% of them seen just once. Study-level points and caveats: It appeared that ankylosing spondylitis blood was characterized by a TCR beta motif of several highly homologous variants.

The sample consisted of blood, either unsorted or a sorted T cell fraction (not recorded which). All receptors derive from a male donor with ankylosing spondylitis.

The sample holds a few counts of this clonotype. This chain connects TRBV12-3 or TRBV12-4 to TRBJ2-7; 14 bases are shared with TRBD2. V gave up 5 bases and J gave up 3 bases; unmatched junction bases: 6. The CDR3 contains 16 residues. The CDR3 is CASSQRTSGRNYEQYF. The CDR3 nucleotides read TGTGCCAGCAGTCAGCGGACTAGCGGGAGGAACTACGAGCAGTACTTC.

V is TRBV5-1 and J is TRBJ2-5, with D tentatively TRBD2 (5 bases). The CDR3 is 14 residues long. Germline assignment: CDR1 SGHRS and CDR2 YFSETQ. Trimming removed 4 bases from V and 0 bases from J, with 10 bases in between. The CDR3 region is CASSAERHQETQYF. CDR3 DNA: TGCGCCAGCAGCGCGGAGCGGCACCAAGAGACCCAGTACTTC.

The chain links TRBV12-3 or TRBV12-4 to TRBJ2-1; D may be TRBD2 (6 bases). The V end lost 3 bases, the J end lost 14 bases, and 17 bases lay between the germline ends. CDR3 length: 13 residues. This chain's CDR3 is CASSLERRSGEFF. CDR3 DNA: TGTGCCAGCAGTTTGGAGCGCAGATCGGGGGAGTTCTTC.

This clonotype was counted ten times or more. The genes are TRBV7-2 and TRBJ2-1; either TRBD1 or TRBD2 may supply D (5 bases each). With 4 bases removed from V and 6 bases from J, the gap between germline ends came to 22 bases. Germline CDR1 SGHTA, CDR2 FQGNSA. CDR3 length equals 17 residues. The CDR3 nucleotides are TGTGCCAGCAGCTCAAGACAGACAAAACTAGGGTTCAATGAGCAGTTCTTC. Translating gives CASSSRQTKLGFNEQFF.

This CDR3 is CASSSGLRAGTDTQYF. For the CDR3, the DNA is TGTGCCAGCAGCTCAGGCTTGCGGGCAGGCACAGATACGCAGTATTTT. The V gene is TRBV7-9, the J gene TRBJ2-3; D perhaps matches TRBD2 (5 bases). CDR3 length equals 16 residues. Trimming stripped 4 bases from V and 1 base from J, with 15 bases between. CDR1 SEHNR and CDR2 FQNEAQ come from the germline V gene (reference sequence).